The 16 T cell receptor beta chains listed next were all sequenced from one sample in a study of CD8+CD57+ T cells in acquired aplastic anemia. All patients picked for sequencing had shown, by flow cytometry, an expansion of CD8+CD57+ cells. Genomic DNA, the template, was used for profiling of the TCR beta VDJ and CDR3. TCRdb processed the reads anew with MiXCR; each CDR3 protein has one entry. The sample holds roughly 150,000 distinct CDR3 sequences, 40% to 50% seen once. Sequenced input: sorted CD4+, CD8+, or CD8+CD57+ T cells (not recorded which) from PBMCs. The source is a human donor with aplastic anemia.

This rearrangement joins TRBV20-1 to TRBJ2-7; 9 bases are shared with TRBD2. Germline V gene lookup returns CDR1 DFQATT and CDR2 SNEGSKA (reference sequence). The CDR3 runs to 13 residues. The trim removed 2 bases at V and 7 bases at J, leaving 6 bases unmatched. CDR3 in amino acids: CSARSLAGLEQYF. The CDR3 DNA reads TGCAGTGCTAGATCTCTAGCGGGACTAGAGCAGTACTTC.

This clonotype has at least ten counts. The CDR3, as DNA: TGTGCCAGCAGTTACGGCGGGATGGCCTACGAGCAGTACTTC. Its translation is CASSYGGMAYEQYF. This rearrangement joins TRBV6-5 to TRBJ2-7; the D gene is possibly TRBD2 (6 bases). Trimming took off 2 bases at V and 2 bases at J, with 10 bases between the two ends. Germline-derived CDR1 and CDR2 are MNHEY and SVGAGI. CDR3 length equals 14 residues.

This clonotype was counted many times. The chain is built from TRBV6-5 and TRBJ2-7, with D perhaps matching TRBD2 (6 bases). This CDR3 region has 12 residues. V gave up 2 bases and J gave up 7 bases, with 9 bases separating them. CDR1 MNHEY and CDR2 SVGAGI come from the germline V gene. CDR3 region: CASSYLRGEQYF. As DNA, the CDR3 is TGTGCCAGCAGTTACCTCCGGGGGGAGCAGTACTTC.

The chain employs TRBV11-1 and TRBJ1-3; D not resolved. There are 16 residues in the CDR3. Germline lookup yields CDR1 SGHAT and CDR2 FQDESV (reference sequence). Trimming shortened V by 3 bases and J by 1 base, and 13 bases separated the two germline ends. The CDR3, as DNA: TGTGCCAGCAGCTTTAATACCATCGGGTCTGGAAACACCATATATTTT. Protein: CASSFNTIGSGNTIYF. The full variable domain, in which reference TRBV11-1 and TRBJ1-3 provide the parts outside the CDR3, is EAEVAQSPRYKITEKSQAVAFWCDPISGHATLYWYRQILGQGPELLVQFQDESVVDDSQLPKDRFSAERLKGVDSTLKIQPAELGDSAMYLCASSFNTIGSGNTIYFGEGSWLTVV.

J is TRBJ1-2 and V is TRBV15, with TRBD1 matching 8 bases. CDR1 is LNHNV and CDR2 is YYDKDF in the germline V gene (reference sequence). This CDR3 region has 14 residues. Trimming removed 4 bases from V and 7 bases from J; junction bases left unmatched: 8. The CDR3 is CATSTGAGGRGYTF. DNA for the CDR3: TGTGCCACCAGCACCGGGGCAGGGGGCCGTGGCTACACCTTC.

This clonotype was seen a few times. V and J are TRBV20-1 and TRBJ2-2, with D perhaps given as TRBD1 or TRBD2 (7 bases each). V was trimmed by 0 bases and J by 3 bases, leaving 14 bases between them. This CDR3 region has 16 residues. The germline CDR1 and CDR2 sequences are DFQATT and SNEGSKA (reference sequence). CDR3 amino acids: CSARDSGQGDTGELFF. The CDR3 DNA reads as TGCAGTGCTAGAGATAGCGGGCAGGGGGACACCGGGGAGCTGTTTTTT.

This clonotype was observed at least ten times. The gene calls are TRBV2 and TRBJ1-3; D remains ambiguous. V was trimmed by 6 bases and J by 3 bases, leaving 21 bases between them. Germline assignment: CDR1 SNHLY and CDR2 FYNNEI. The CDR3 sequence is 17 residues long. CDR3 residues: CASRPIIGVVGGNTIYF. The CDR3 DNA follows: TGTGCCAGCAGGCCTATCATAGGCGTGGTGGGTGGAAACACCATATATTTT.

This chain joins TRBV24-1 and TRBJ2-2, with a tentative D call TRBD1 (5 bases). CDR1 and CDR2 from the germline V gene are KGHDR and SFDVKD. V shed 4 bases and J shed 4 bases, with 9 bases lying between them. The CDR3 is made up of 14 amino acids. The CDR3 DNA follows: TGTGCCACCAGTGAAACAGGATCCACCGGGGAGCTGTTTTTT. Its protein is CATSETGSTGELFF.

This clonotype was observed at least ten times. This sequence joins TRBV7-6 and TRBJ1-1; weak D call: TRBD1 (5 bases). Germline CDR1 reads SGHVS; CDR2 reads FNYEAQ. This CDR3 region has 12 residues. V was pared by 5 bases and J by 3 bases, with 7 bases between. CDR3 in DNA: TGTGCCAGCAGCACCAGGGACACTGAAGCTTTCTTT. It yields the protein CASSTRDTEAFF.

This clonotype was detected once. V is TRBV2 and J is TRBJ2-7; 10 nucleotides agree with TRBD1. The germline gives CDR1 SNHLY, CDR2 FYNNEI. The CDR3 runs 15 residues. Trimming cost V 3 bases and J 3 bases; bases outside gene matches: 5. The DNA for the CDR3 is TGTGCCAGCAGTGACCCCGGGACAGGGGTCTACGAGCAGTACTTC. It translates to CASSDPGTGVYEQYF.

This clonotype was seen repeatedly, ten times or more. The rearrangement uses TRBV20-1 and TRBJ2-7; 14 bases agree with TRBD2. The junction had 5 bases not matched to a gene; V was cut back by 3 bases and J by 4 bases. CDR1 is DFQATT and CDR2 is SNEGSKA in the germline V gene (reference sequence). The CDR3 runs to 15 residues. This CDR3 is CSASPTSGRVYEQYF. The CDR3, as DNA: TGCAGTGCTAGCCCGACTAGCGGGAGGGTTTACGAGCAGTACTTC.

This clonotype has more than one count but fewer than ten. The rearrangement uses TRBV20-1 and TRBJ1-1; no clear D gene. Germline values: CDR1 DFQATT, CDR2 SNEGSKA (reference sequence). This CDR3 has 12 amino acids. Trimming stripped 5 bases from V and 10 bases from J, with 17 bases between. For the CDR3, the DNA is TGCAGTGCTTCCAGCCTTTCCGCGGGAGCTTTCTTT. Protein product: CSASSLSAGAFF.

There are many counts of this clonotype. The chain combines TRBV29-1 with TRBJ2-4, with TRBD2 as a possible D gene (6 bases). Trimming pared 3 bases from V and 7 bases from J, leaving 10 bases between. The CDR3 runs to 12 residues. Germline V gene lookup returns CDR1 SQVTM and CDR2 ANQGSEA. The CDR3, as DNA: TGCAGCGTTGAGGTAGGAGGGAACATTCAGTACTTC. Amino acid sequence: CSVEVGGNIQYF. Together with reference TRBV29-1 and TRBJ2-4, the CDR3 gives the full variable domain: SAVISQKPSRDICQRGTSLTIQCQVDSQVTMMFWYRQQPGQSLTLIATANQGSEATYESGFVIDKFPISRPNLTFSTLTVSNMSPEDSSIYLCSVEVGGNIQYFGAGTRLSVL.

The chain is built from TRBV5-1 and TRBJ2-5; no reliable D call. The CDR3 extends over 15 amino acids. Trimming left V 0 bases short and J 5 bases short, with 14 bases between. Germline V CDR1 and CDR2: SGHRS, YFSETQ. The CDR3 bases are TGCGCCAGCAGCTTGGGGGGTGGATACGGGGAGACCCAGTACTTC. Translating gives CASSLGGGYGETQYF.

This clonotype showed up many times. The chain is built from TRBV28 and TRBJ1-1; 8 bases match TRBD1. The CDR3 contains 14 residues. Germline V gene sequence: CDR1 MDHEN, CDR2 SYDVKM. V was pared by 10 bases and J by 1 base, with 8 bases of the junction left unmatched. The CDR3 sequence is CATQSGGANTEAFF. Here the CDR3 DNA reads TGTGCCACCCAATCAGGGGGCGCGAACACTGAAGCTTTCTTT.

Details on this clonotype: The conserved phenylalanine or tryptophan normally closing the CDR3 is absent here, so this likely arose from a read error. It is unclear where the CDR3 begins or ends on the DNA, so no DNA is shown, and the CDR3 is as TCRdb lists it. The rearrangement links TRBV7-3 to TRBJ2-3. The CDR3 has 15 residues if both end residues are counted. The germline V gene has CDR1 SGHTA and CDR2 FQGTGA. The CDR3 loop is CASRAVRVTAMSSSS.